Sequencing of this TCR beta chain was carried out in a study of blood T cells in healthy people across ages. Study results and caveats: The fall in TCR beta diversity per million T cells was roughly linear with age. Strongly correlated with naive T cell percentage was TCR beta diversity.

Each sample gave at least 6.5 million isolated PBMCs. Turning to this clonotype: Antigen unknown.

Alongside a J-beta primer mix, a sample-barcoded 5' primer served in a second PCR lasting roughly 7 to 12 cycles. TCRdb called the 5' RACE reads again in MiXCR, with one record for every CDR3 protein. Among over 1,300,000 distinct CDR3 sequences listed, roughly 64% were seen once. This sequence originates from a man between 18 and 29 years old in good health. Material for sequencing was blood.

The DNA for the CDR3 is TGTGCCAGCAGACAGGGTCCCAACGTCCTGACTTTC. It specifies CASRQGPNVLTF. The chain combines TRBV6-2 or TRBV6-3 with TRBJ2-6; weak D call: TRBD1 (6 bases). Trimming cost V 6 bases and J 8 bases, with 8 bases left between them. Germline lookup yields CDR1 MNHEY and CDR2 SVGEGT. CDR3 length: 12 residues.